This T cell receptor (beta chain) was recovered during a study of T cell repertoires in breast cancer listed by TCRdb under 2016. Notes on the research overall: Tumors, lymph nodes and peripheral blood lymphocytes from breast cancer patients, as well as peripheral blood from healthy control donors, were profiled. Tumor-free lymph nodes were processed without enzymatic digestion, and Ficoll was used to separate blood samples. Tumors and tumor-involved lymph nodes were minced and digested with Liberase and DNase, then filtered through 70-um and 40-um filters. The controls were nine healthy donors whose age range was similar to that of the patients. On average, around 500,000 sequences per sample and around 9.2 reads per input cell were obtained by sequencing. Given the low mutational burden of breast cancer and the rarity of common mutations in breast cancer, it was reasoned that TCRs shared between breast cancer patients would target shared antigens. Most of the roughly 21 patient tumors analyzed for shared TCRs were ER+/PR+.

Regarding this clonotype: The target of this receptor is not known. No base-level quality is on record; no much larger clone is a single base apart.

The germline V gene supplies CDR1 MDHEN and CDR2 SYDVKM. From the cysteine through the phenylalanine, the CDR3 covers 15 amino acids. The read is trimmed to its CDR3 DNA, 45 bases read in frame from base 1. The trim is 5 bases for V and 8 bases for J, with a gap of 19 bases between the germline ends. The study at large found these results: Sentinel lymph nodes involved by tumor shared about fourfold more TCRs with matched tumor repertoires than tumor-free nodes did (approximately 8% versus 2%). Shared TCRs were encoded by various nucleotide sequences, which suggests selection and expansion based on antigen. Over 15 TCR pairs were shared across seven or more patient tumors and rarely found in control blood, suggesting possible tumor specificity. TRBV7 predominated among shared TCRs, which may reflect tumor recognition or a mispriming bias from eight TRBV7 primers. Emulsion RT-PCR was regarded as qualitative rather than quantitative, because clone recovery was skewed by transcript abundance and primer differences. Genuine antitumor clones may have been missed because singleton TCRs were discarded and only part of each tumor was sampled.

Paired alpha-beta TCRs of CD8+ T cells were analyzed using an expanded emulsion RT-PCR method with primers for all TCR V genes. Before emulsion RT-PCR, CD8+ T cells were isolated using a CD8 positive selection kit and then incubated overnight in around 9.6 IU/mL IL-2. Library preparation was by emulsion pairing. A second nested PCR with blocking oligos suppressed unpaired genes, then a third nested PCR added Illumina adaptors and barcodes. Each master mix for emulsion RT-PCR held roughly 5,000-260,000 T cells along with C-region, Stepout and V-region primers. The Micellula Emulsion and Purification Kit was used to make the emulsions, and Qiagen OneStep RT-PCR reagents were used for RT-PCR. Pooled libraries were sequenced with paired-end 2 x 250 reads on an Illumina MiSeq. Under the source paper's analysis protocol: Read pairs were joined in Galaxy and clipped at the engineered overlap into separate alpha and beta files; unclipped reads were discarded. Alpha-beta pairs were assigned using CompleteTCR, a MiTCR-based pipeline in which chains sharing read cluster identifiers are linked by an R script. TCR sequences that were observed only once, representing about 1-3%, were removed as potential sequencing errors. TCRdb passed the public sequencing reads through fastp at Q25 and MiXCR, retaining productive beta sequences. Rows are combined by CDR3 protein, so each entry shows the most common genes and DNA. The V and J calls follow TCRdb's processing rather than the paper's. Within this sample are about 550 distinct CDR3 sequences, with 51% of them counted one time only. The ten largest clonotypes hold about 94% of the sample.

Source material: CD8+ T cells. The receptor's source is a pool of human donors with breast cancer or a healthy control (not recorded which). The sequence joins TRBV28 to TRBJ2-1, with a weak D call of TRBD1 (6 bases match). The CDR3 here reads CASSPPGHGVYEQFF. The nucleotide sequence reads TGTGCCAGCAGTCCACCGGGACATGGGGTTTATGAGCAGTTCTTC.